Following are 7 T cell receptor beta chains from one sample sequenced in a study of blood T cell repertoires in COVID-19. Generated by immunoSEQ multiplex PCR, the TCRdb table keeps only in-frame clones and is missing some. The profile shows roughly 50,000 clones, 89% of them singletons. Specimen: peripheral blood. Receptors were obtained from a woman aged 60 to 75 with active COVID-19.

This chain joins TRBV7-9 and TRBJ2-4; D may be TRBD2 (5 bases). The CDR3 has 15 amino acids. Germline V gene data show CDR1 as SEHNR and CDR2 as FQNEAQ (reference sequence). Trimming removed 1 base at V and 15 bases at J, with 22 bases between. The CDR3 region has the DNA TGTGCCAGCAGCTTAGACCCGGGGTTCGACCGTTGGGTGTACTTC. Its translation is CASSLDPGFDRWVYF.

This clone was observed a single time. The chain links TRBV2 to TRBJ1-2, with no clear D. The CDR3 length is 12 residues. Germline CDR1 and CDR2: SNHLY and FYNNEI. Trimming removed 4 bases from V and 4 bases from J, with 7 bases in between. The CDR3 spells CASSGRIYGYTF. DNA for the CDR3: TGTGCCAGCAGTGGCAGAATCTATGGCTACACCTTC.

The J gene is TRBJ1-1, the V gene TRBV9; TRBD1 is a possible D gene (5 bases). Deletions cut 0 bases from V and 8 bases from J, with 17 bases between. The length of the CDR3 is 15 residues. The germline V gene encodes CDR1 SGDLS and CDR2 YYNGEE. The CDR3 loop is CASSVGGAVLDEAFF. For the CDR3, the DNA is TGTGCCAGCAGCGTAGGCGGGGCCGTCCTGGACGAAGCTTTCTTT.

This clone was counted only a few times. The rearrangement uses TRBV19 and TRBJ2-3; 10 bases align to TRBD2. CDR3 length: 16 amino acids. Germline values: CDR1 LNHDA, CDR2 SQIVND (reference sequence). Unmatched junction bases numbered 8, after V lost 6 bases and J lost 2 bases. The CDR3 DNA sequence: TGTGCCAGTAGCATCGGACTAGCGGATAACACAGATACGCAGTATTTT. It codes for CASSIGLADNTDTQYF.

The chain joins TRBV10-3 to TRBJ1-5, with D uncertain. V was clipped by 4 bases and J by 2 bases, with 6 bases between them. In germline, CDR1 is ENHRY, CDR2 SYGVKD. This CDR3 contains 13 residues. Written as DNA, the CDR3 is TGTGCCATCAGTGTAGGAGGCAATCAGCCCCAGCATTTT. It translates to CAISVGGNQPQHF.

J is TRBJ2-3 and V is TRBV2; TRBD2 matches 8 bases. J lost 0 bases, V lost 1 base, and 6 bases had no gene match. Per germline, CDR1 SNHLY and CDR2 FYNNEI. This CDR3 contains 17 residues. The DNA for the CDR3 is TGTGCCAGCAGTGAAGAAAAGAGCGGGGGCAGCACAGATACGCAGTATTTT. Protein product: CASSEEKSGGSTDTQYF.

This clone was picked up one time. The chain couples TRBV10-3 to TRBJ1-2, with D unresolved. This CDR3 contains 13 residues. CDR1 ENHRY and CDR2 SYGVKD come from the germline V gene. Trimming shortened V by 3 bases and J by 4 bases, and 9 bases separated the two germline ends. The CDR3 DNA sequence: TGTGCCATCAGTGATAGAAGTACCTATGGCTACACCTTC. This translates into CAISDRSTYGYTF.